A single sample is the source of the 24 T cell receptor beta chains below, sequenced in a study of T-cell reconstitution after alpha-beta-depleted transplantation in children. Whole-study findings and limits: T-cell numbers and diversity one year post-transplant derived largely from freshly generated T cells.

Unique molecular identifiers were used in preparing the TCRbeta library. TCRdb called the PCR reads again in MiXCR, with one record for every CDR3 protein. The sample includes some 300,000 distinct CDR3 sequences, 7.5% to 9% seen only once; the top ten take approximately 9.6%. No antigen has been assigned to these receptors. Source: peripheral blood, taken 360 days after TCRalphabeta/CD19-depleted stem cell transplant. These receptors all stem from a female patient aged 2-15 years who had a stem cell transplant for Fanconi anemia, so the T cells may come from the graft donor.

This clonotype was seen many times. The CDR3 is CSANRGSYEQYF. CDR3 coding DNA: TGCAGTGCTAACAGGGGCTCCTACGAGCAGTACTTC. The V call is TRBV20-1, the J call TRBJ2-7; 7 bases are shared with TRBD1. Trimming at V came to 4 bases and at J to 0 bases, leaving 0 bases not matched to a gene. Germline CDR1 and CDR2: DFQATT and SNEGSKA (reference sequence). The CDR3 runs to 12 residues.

This chain uses TRBV10-3 with TRBJ2-1, with TRBD2 identical over 7 bases. This CDR3 spans 15 amino acids. With 4 bases clipped from V and 3 bases from J, the junction kept 6 bases outside the gene matches. CDR1 ENHRY and CDR2 SYGVKD come from the germline V gene. The CDR3 DNA follows: TGTGCCATCAGTGGGCACGCGGGGGACTACAATGAGCAGTTCTTC. Translated, it gives CAISGHAGDYNEQFF.

This clonotype was observed a handful of times. This chain connects TRBV30 to TRBJ1-1, with D unresolved. The V gene's germline CDR1 is GTSNPN and CDR2 SVGIG (reference sequence). The CDR3 sequence is 13 residues long. V dropped 5 bases and J dropped 4 bases, with 14 bases sitting between them. This CDR3 is CAWVRQTLTEAFF. The CDR3 bases are TGTGCCTGGGTAAGACAAACCCTCACTGAAGCTTTCTTT.

This clonotype occurred many times. The chain carries TRBV5-1 and TRBJ2-7, with D possibly being TRBD1 or TRBD2 (5 bases each). Trimming took 2 bases from V and 0 from J, leaving 9 bases between them. The germline V gene has CDR1 SGHRS and CDR2 YFSETQ. The CDR3 is 14 residues long. This chain's CDR3 is CASSFPGTSYEQYF. DNA of the CDR3: TGCGCCAGCAGCTTCCCAGGGACCTCCTACGAGCAGTACTTC.

This clonotype showed up many times. The chain uses TRBV6-5 and TRBJ2-1; no firm D call. Germline V gene sequence: CDR1 MNHEY, CDR2 SVGAGI. The V and J ends lost 2 bases and 8 bases respectively, with 16 bases between them. This CDR3 contains 15 residues. In nucleotides, the CDR3 is TGTGCCAGCAGTTACGGGGTTGTTCCATCCGATGAGCAGTTCTTC. This codes for CASSYGVVPSDEQFF.

The sample holds many counts of this clonotype. The rearrangement links TRBV5-1 to TRBJ2-7, with TRBD1 as a possible D gene (6 bases). This CDR3 has 17 amino acids. Trimming left V 4 bases short and J 3 bases short, with 23 bases between. Per the germline V gene, CDR1 is SGHRS and CDR2 is YFSETQ. The CDR3, as DNA: TGCGCCAGCAGCCCCGATCCCGGCAGGGGAGCGATCTACGAGCAGTACTTC. Translation gives CASSPDPGRGAIYEQYF.

This clonotype has ten or more counts. This chain uses TRBV20-1 with TRBJ2-7; TRBD2 matches at 8 bases. The CDR3 loop spans 14 amino acids. V lost 8 bases to trimming and J lost 2 bases; unmatched junction nucleotides: 11. The V gene's germline CDR1 is DFQATT and CDR2 SNEGSKA (reference sequence). CDR3 in amino acids: CSQRRTSGAYEQYF. The CDR3, as DNA: TGCAGTCAAAGACGAACTAGCGGAGCCTACGAGCAGTACTTC.

This clonotype was counted only a few times. The gene calls are TRBV4-1 and TRBJ2-1; a possible D gene is TRBD2 (5 bases). V was cut by 4 bases and J by 9 bases, with 16 bases left in between. CDR1 is MGHRA, CDR2 YSYEKL, per germline. The CDR3 extends over 14 amino acids. In DNA form, the CDR3 reads TGCGCCAGCAGCCCACTTCAAGGGAGCAGTGAGCAGTTCTTC. Amino acid sequence: CASSPLQGSSEQFF.

The chain employs TRBV7-2 and TRBJ1-2; 7 bases map to TRBD1. CDR1 and CDR2 from the germline V gene are SGHTA and FQGNSA. The CDR3 is made up of 13 amino acids. V lost 8 bases and J lost 5; bases outside the gene matches: 8. CDR3 residues: CASPGETGYGYTF. The CDR3 DNA reads as TGTGCCAGCCCCGGGGAGACAGGGTATGGCTACACCTTC.

The table lists this clonotype with many counts. The rearrangement joins TRBV5-1 to TRBJ2-2; no clear D. The germline V gene has CDR1 SGHRS and CDR2 YFSETQ. V was shortened by 0 bases and J by 0 bases, with 12 bases between the two germline ends. This CDR3 comprises 17 residues. The CDR3 region is CASSLAVGFANTGELFF. CDR3 nucleotide sequence: TGCGCCAGCAGCTTGGCCGTTGGGTTCGCGAACACCGGGGAGCTGTTTTTT.

This clonotype was picked up many times. The rearrangement joins TRBV20-1 to TRBJ1-3, with no clear D. The ends were cut back, 4 bases at V and 2 bases at J, with 9 bases in the middle. The CDR3 length is 13 residues. In germline, CDR1 is DFQATT, CDR2 SNEGSKA (reference sequence). Written as DNA, the CDR3 is TGCAGTGCTACGGAGTACACTGGAAACACCATATATTTT. Translated, it gives CSATEYTGNTIYF.

This clonotype was counted only a few times. The chain links TRBV7-9 to TRBJ2-5; 8 bases are shared with TRBD1. Germline V CDR1 and CDR2: SEHNR, FQNEAQ (reference sequence). Losses at the gene ends were 4 bases for V and 5 bases for J; bases not matched to a gene: 12. The CDR3 sequence is 16 residues long. The CDR3 spells CASSSPDRASGETQYF. The CDR3 DNA sequence: TGTGCCAGCAGCTCCCCGGACAGGGCCTCAGGGGAGACCCAGTACTTC.

The chain employs TRBV30 and TRBJ2-7; weak D call: TRBD1 (6 bases). Germline-derived CDR1 and CDR2 are GTSNPN and SVGIG (reference sequence). CDR3 length equals 14 residues. Trimming shortened V by 4 bases and J by 1 base, and 14 bases separated the two germline ends. CDR3 sequence reads: CAWKAYQGSYEQYF. In nucleotides, the CDR3 is TGTGCCTGGAAGGCTTACCAGGGGTCCTACGAGCAGTACTTC.

The chain couples TRBV20-1 to TRBJ2-1, with 8 bases matching TRBD2. V dropped 4 bases and J dropped 7; count of bases not matched to a gene: 3. CDR3 length: 12 amino acids. Germline-derived CDR1 and CDR2 are DFQATT and SNEGSKA (reference sequence). The CDR3 spells CSAKRGTNEQFF. The CDR3, as DNA: TGCAGTGCTAAGCGGGGGACGAATGAGCAGTTCTTC.

This clonotype was recorded at least ten times. This sequence joins TRBV21-1 and TRBJ2-2; the tabulated D call, TRBD2, remains unverified against the DNA. TRBV21-1 is classified as a pseudogene. The CDR3 covers 18 residues. The CDR3 sequence is CASSKCGPSGRNTGELFF. The CDR3 nucleotides read TGTGCCAGCAGCAAATGTGGACCTAGCGGGAGGAACACCGGGGAGCTGTTTTTT.

This clonotype was counted ten times or more. The CDR3 is CSASWQGATEAFF. CDR3 nucleotides: TGCAGTGCTAGTTGGCAGGGCGCCACTGAAGCTTTCTTT. The V gene is TRBV20-1, the J gene TRBJ1-1; maybe TRBD1 (5 bases). V lost 3 bases and J 4 bases, leaving 12 bases between the germline ends. Germline CDR1 and CDR2: DFQATT and SNEGSKA (reference sequence). This CDR3 is 13 amino acids long.

The gene calls are TRBV2 and TRBJ1-1; D may be TRBD1 (6 bases). The CDR3 spans 14 residues. Germline assignment: CDR1 SNHLY and CDR2 FYNNEI. Trimming pared 6 bases from V and 3 bases from J, leaving 14 bases between. CDR3 region: CASRFVTGDTEAFF. The CDR3 bases are TGTGCCAGCAGATTCGTGACAGGCGACACTGAAGCTTTCTTT.

This clonotype was seen many times. Relative to the germline gene, one junction end is altered; a read error may explain this. This chain joins TRBV6-5 and TRBJ2-1; 15 bases match TRBD2. The germline V gene has CDR1 MNHEY and CDR2 SVGAGI. This CDR3 contains 15 residues. CDR3 amino acids: CASSRTSGGANEQFF. As DNA, the CDR3 is TGCGCCAGCAGTCGGACTAGCGGGGGGGCCAATGAGCAGTTCTTC.

In this sample, this clonotype turned up many times. V usage is TRBV9 and J usage is TRBJ2-1, with TRBD2 identical over 8 bases. From germline, CDR1 is SGDLS and CDR2 YYNGEE. With V trimmed by 0 bases and J by 3 bases, 2 bases remained unmatched. The CDR3 length is 15 residues. The DNA of the CDR3 is TGTGCCAGCAGCGTAGCGGGGGGGGACTACAATGAGCAGTTCTTC. It specifies CASSVAGGDYNEQFF.

This clonotype was detected ten times or more. The chain joins TRBV5-5 to TRBJ1-2; D ambiguous. The CDR3 length is 14 residues. Germline-derived CDR1 and CDR2 are SGHKS and YYEKEE (reference sequence). V was clipped by 0 bases and J by 2 bases, with 8 bases between them. The CDR3 nucleotides read TGTGCCAGCAGCTTGGGGCAGGAGAACTATGGCTACACCTTC. Translated, it gives CASSLGQENYGYTF.

The chain couples TRBV5-1 to TRBJ1-2; D might be TRBD1 (6 bases). The CDR3 length is 14 residues. Between the trimmed V and J ends, which lost 2 bases and 5 bases, there was a span of 13 bases. CDR1 is SGHRS, CDR2 YFSETQ, per germline. As DNA, the CDR3 is TGCGCCAGCAGCTTTGCTCCAGGGGAATATGGCTACACCTTC. It translates to CASSFAPGEYGYTF. Looking up the rest from reference TRBV5-1 and TRBJ1-2 gives the full variable domain: KAGVTQTPRYLIKTRGQQVTLSCSPISGHRSVSWYQQTPGQGLQFLFEYFSETQRNKGNFPGRFSGRQFSNSRSEMNVSTLELGDSALYLCASSFAPGEYGYTFGSGTRLTVV.

This clonotype was counted between two and nine times. The rearrangement joins TRBV3-1 to TRBJ2-5; 14 bases map to TRBD2. The CDR3 consists of 17 residues. V dropped 1 base and J dropped 4; count of bases not matched to a gene: 5. The germline CDR1 and CDR2 sequences are LGHDT and YNNKEL (reference sequence). The CDR3 region has the DNA TGTGCCAGCAGCCAAGTACCCGGGACTAGCGGGAGAGAGACCCAGTACTTC. Translating gives CASSQVPGTSGRETQYF.

The V and J genes are TRBV18 and TRBJ1-4; no definite D call. Deletions cut 1 base from V and 0 bases from J, with 15 bases between. This CDR3 spans 18 amino acids. In germline, CDR1 is KGHSH, CDR2 LQKENI. CDR3 region: CASSPRSGPLATNEKLFF. For the CDR3, the DNA is TGTGCCAGCTCACCACGGTCTGGGCCCCTTGCAACTAATGAAAAACTGTTTTTT.

In its sample, this clonotype was seen many times. The gene calls are TRBV18 and TRBJ2-7; the D gene is possibly TRBD1 (5 bases). CDR1 is KGHSH and CDR2 is LQKENI in the germline V gene. The V end lost 2 bases, the J end lost 0 bases, and 14 bases lay between the germline ends. CDR3 length: 16 residues. The CDR3 region has the DNA TGTGCCAGCTCACCAAAAAACAGGTCCAGCTCCTACGAGCAGTACTTC. Translated, it gives CASSPKNRSSSYEQYF.